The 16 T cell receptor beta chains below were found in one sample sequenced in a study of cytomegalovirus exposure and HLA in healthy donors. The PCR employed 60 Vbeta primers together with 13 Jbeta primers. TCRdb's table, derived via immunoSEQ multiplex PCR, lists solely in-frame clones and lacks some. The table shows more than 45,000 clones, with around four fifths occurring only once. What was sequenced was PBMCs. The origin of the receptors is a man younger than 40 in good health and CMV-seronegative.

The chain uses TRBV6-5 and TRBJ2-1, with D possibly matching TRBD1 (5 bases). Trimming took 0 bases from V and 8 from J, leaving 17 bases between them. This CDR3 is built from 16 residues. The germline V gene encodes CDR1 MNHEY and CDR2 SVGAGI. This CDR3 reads CASSYSMQGLTDEQFF. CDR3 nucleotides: TGTGCCAGCAGTTACTCGATGCAGGGTCTGACCGATGAGCAGTTCTTC.

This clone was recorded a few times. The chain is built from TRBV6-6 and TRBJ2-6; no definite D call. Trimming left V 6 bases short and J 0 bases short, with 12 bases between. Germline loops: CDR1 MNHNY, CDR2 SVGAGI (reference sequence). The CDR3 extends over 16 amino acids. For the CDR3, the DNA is TGTGCCAGCAGCTACAGTGTGAGCTCTGGGGCCAACGTCCTGACTTTC. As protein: CASSYSVSSGANVLTF.

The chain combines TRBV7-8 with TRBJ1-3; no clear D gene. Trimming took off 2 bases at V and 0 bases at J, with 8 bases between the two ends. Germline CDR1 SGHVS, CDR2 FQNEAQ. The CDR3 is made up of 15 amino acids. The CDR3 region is CASSLWGASGNTIYF. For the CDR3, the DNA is TGTGCCAGCAGCTTATGGGGAGCCTCTGGAAACACCATATATTTT. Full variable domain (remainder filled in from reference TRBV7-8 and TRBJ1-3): GAGVSQSPRYKVAKRGQDVALRCDPISGHVSLFWYQQALGQGPEFLTYFQNEAQLDKSGLPSDRFFAERPEGSVSTLKIQRTQQEDSAVYLCASSLWGASGNTIYFGEGSWLTVV.

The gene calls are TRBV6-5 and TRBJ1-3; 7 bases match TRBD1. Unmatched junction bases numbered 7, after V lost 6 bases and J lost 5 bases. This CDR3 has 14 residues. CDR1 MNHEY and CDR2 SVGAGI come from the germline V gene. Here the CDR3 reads CASRSEGARNTIYF. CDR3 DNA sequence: TGTGCCAGCAGGTCCGAGGGGGCGCGAAACACCATATATTTT.

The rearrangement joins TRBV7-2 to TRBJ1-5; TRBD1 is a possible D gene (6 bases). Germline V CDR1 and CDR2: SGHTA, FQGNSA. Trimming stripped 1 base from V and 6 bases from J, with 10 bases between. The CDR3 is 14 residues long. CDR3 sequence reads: CASSLDRGAQPQHF. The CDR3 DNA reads TGTGCCAGCAGCTTAGATCGGGGGGCTCAGCCCCAGCATTTT.

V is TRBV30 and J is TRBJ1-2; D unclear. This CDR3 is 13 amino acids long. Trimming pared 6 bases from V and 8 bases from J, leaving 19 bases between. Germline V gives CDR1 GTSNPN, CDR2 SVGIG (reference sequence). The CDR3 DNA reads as TGTGCCTGTCACCTCTGGGCGCCTACAGGCTACACCTTC. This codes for CACHLWAPTGYTF.

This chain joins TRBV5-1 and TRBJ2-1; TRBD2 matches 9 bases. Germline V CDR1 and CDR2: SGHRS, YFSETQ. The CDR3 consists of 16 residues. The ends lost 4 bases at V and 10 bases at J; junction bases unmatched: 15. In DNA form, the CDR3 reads TGCGCCAGCAGCCTGGGCGGCGGGAGGGCTTCAGGAGAGCAGTTCTTC. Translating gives CASSLGGGRASGEQFF.

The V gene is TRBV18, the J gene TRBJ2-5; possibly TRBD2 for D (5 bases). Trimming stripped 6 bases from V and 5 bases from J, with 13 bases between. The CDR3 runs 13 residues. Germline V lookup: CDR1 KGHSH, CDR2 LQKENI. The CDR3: CASSLALGETQYF. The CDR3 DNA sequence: TGTGCCAGCTCCCTAGCCCTCGGGGAGACCCAGTACTTC.

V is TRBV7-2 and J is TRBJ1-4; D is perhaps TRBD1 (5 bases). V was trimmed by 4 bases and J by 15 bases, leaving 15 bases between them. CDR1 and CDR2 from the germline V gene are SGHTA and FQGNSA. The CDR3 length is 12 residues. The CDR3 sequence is CASSSRGGTVFF. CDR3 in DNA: TGTGCCAGCAGCTCCCGGGGAGGGACGGTGTTTTTT.

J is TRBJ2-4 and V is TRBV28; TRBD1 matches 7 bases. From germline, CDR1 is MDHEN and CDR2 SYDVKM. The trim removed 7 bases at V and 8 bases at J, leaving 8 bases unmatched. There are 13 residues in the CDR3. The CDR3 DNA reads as TGTGCCAGCACGAGACAGGGCGTGGACATTCAGTACTTC. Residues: CASTRQGVDIQYF.

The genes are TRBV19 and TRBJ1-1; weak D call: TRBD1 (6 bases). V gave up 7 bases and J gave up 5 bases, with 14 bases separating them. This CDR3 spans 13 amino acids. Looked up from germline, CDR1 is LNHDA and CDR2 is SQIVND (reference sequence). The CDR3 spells CASISWGRTEAFF. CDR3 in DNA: TGTGCCAGTATTTCGTGGGGGCGAACTGAAGCTTTCTTT.

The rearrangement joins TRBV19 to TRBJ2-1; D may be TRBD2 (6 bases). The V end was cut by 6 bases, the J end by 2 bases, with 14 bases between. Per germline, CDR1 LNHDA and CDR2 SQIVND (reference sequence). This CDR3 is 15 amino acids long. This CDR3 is CASSPTAGTYNEQFF. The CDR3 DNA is TGTGCCAGTAGCCCCACGGCGGGAACCTACAATGAGCAGTTCTTC.

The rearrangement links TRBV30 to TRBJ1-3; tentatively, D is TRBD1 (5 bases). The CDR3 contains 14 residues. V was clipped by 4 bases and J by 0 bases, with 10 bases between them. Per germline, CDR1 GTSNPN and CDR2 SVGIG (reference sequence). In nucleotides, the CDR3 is TGTGCCTGGAAGGCAGGGAACTCTGGAAACACCATATATTTT. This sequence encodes CAWKAGNSGNTIYF.

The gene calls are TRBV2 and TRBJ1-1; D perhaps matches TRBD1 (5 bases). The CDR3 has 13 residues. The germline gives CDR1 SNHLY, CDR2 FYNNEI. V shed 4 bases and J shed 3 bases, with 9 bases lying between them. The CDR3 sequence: CASSGDSYTEAFF. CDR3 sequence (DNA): TGTGCCAGCAGTGGAGACAGCTACACTGAAGCTTTCTTT.

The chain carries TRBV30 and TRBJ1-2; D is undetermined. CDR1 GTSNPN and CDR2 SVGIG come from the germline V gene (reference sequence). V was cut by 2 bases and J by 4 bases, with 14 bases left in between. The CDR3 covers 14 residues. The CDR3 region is CAWSPGTGSYGYTF. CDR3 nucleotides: TGTGCCTGGAGTCCTGGCACGGGGAGCTATGGCTACACCTTC.

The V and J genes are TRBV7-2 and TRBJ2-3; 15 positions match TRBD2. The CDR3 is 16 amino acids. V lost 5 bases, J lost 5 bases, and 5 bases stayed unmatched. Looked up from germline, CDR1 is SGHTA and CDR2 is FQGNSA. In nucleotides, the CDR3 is TGTGCCAGCAGCATACCGGGACTAGCGGGGGGAGATACGCAGTATTTT. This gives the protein CASSIPGLAGGDTQYF.